A single sample gave rise to the 8 T cell receptor beta chains below, sequenced in a study of vaccination effects on CD4 cells after COVID-19. CD4+ T cells specific for antigen were expanded with viral peptide pools by the ViraFEST assay before sequencing. The culture ran for approximately 10 days, and then CD4+ T cells were isolated. According to PCR results, the person was infected with SARS-CoV-2 between March and December 2020. Antigen specificity for these receptors is unknown. Assay used: immunoSEQ multiplex PCR; TCRdb lists only in-frame clones, some missing. Among roughly 25,000 clones listed, 69% were seen once. The sample here was CD4+ T cells from PBMCs cultured with SARS-CoV-2 spike peptides, taken before COVID-19 vaccination. These TCRs come from a human donor who had a prior SARS-CoV-2 infection.

The chain's CDR3 is CATSGQGATEAFF. CDR3 DNA: TGTGCCACTAGCGGACAGGGAGCCACTGAAGCTTTCTTT. J is TRBJ1-1 and V is TRBV15; 8 bases line up with TRBD1. Looked up from germline, CDR1 is LNHNV and CDR2 is YYDKDF (reference sequence). This CDR3 is 13 amino acids long. V lost 9 bases, J lost 4 bases, and 7 bases stayed unmatched.

This CDR3 reads CASSSWARGVSTDTQYF. The CDR3 DNA reads TGTGCCAGCAGCTCATGGGCGAGGGGGGTGTCCACAGATACGCAGTATTTT. The rearrangement links TRBV7-9 to TRBJ2-3; D is tentatively TRBD1 or TRBD2 (6 bases each). The CDR3 covers 17 residues. Germline values: CDR1 SEHNR, CDR2 FQNEAQ (reference sequence). V shed 4 bases and J shed 2 bases, with 19 bases lying between them.

In nucleotides, the CDR3 is TGCGCCAGCAGCTCGGGACAAATCTCTGGAAACACCATATATTTT. Translated, it gives CASSSGQISGNTIYF. V usage is TRBV5-1 and J usage is TRBJ1-3; D might be TRBD1 (6 bases). This CDR3 comprises 15 residues. Germline CDR1 is SGHRS and CDR2 is YFSETQ. V lost 3 bases, J lost 0 bases, and 10 bases lay in between.

In its sample, this clone was seen a few times. The rearrangement joins TRBV19 to TRBJ1-3; D uncertain. V was pared by 1 base and J by 3 bases, with 7 bases between. This CDR3 has 14 amino acids. Looked up from germline, CDR1 is LNHDA and CDR2 is SQIVND (reference sequence). The CDR3 reads CASSIGEVGNTIYF. For the CDR3, the DNA is TGTGCCAGTAGTATAGGGGAAGTTGGAAACACCATATATTTT.

This clone came up once. The chain couples TRBV7-2 to TRBJ2-5; D is unresolved. The germline V gene has CDR1 SGHTA and CDR2 FQGNSA. V was pared by 5 bases and J by 5 bases, with 9 bases between. This CDR3 contains 12 residues. As DNA, the CDR3 is TGTGCCAGCAGCGAGCTTCGGGAGACCCAGTACTTC. Residues: CASSELRETQYF.

CDR3 in amino acids: CASSYSSVEKLFF. The CDR3 DNA follows: TGTGCCAGCAGTTACTCGAGTGTGGAAAAACTGTTTTTT. The rearrangement uses TRBV6-2 or TRBV6-3 and TRBJ1-4; D remains ambiguous. The CDR3 consists of 13 residues. Trimming pared 0 bases from V and 8 bases from J, leaving 7 bases between. Germline CDR1 reads MNHEY; CDR2 reads SVGEGT.

This clone was observed a handful of times. This chain joins TRBV19 and TRBJ2-2; D might be TRBD2 (6 bases). The CDR3 loop spans 14 amino acids. Germline V gene lookup returns CDR1 LNHDA and CDR2 SQIVND (reference sequence). The V and J ends lost 4 bases and 4 bases respectively, with 10 bases between them. Here the CDR3 DNA reads TGTGCCAGTAGTACGGGAGTGCGCACCGGGGAGCTGTTTTTT. Translation gives CASSTGVRTGELFF.

The chain recombines TRBV9 with TRBJ2-2, with 9 bases matching TRBD1. Germline CDR1 reads SGDLS; CDR2 reads YYNGEE. The CDR3 contains 16 residues. Losses at the gene ends were 4 bases for V and 2 bases for J; bases not matched to a gene: 6. The CDR3 DNA reads TGTGCCAGCAGCCCGCAGGACAGGGGTAACACCGGGGAGCTGTTTTTT. Protein: CASSPQDRGNTGELFF.